This TCR beta chain was sequenced during a study of cytomegalovirus exposure and HLA in healthy donors (dated by TCRdb to 2016 to 2017). General notes on the study: An earlier analysis of roughly 570 of the donors reported 276 Gb of sequence data and 117 million unique TCR beta sequences obtained from about 200 million T cells. An early release covering just under 650 HLA-typed donors comprised around 300 gigabases of sequencing data and tens of millions of unique TCR sequences. The genetic ancestry cluster associated with self-reported Caucasian donors included roughly four fifths of the 350 to 500 genotyped donors. The study aimed to test whether signatures of past pathogen exposure could be identified by cataloging public T cell receptors. The study used immunosequencing to profile the T cell repertoires of around 600 subjects and linked those repertoires to cytomegalovirus serostatus. Besides the first cohort of approximately 710 subjects, a separate validation cohort made up of 120 or so different subjects was used. The study combined high-throughput TCR immunosequencing, statistical association of individual TCRs with disease status, and machine learning to predict cytomegalovirus infection status. A later analysis re-examined previously published TCR beta repertoires from 600 to 700 donors and added high-resolution HLA genotyping to investigate patterns of TCR occurrence. Rather than drawing on any new phenotypic data, the later analysis identified candidate immune exposures from TCR beta sequences and the way those sequences occurred across donors. To decide whether each TCR beta V gene segment behaved as functional or pseudogenic, an earlier analysis of some 600 of the donors relied on high-throughput TCR beta sequencing. Donor age, sex, ethnicity and CMV serostatus were compiled alongside the repertoire data. Genome-wide SNP genotypes for about 65% of the 666 donors were used in a later genetic analysis, which treated that subset as a discovery cohort. Every discovery cohort repertoire had been produced on one sequencing platform. Both class I and class II loci were covered by HLA typing, at four-digit resolution. The number of donors typed differed by locus, with roughly 629-640 for A, B, C, DRB1 and DQB1, over 500 for DQA1, 600 to 610 for DPA1, and around 450 for DPB1. Several DR-DQ haplotypes were handled as single units for association and clustering because linkage in the cohort was strong. Among some 400 genotyped donors of the cohort, an average of approximately 240,000 unique TCR beta nucleotide sequences was sequenced per donor, of which roughly 18% were non-productive. What the work shows at the level of the full study, not this receptor alone: In a later analysis, 16,951 TCR beta sequences were associated with specific HLA alleles at a false discovery rate of 0.05. Presence/absence analyses assumed roughly uniform sequencing depth across donors, an assumption that may not hold. Some IMGT-functional V segments, including TRBV6-2 and TRBV6-3, could not be distinguished by the 87-base-pair reads and were therefore excluded. An association between a missense DCLRE1C variant and V-gene and J-gene trimming of TCR beta chains was found in a later genetic analysis and replicated in an independent cohort. The only immune exposure information available for the cohort was CMV serostatus. Compared with the roughly 720-donor mean, donors in an Asian-associated ancestry cluster had fewer N-insertions in productive TCRs, according to a later genetic analysis. A later analysis found that most CMV-associated TCR beta chains appeared HLA-restricted, with HLA associations seemingly driven largely by CMV exposure. According to the authors, the approach could potentially be generalized to other disease states and immunological phenotypes. The classifier was reported to diagnose cytomegalovirus status with high specificity and sensitivity in both the original cohort and the validation cohort. When HLA alleles, especially DR and DQ, strongly co-occurred, attributing TCR associations to individual alleles was difficult. The sequencing pipeline was judged likely to have produced a cluster of highly shared sequence variants as a technical artifact. HLA typing was unavailable for some donors at each locus, so association tests used only the typed subset. A further reported finding was that TCR beta sequences accurately predicted the HLA-A and HLA-B alleles for most subjects in the first cohort. In a later analysis, TCR association rates were found to vary across HLA loci, with the most associated TCRs seen for DRB1 alleles and the fewest for HLA-C alleles. A few of the identified cytomegalovirus-associated TCR beta chains were confirmed in vitro to be specific for cytomegalovirus antigens. This cohort had only TCR beta chains sequenced, and the lack of alpha or paired-chain data limited which features could be detected. The earlier analysis of 587 of the donors excluded roughly 17 rarely observed V segments, including chromosome 9 orphons, because counts were too low. In an earlier analysis of approximately 590 of the donors, most TCR beta V segments appeared in productive rearrangements about 87% or about 30% of the time, broadly matching IMGT annotations. Across donors, most TCR sequences were observed very rarely, whereas some public TCRs were present in many individuals. Correlated functional status among segregating V segments might reflect linkage disequilibrium, but an unknown experimental factor could not be ruled out. Compared with equally common non-associated chains, HLA-associated TCR beta chains in a later analysis were more clonally expanded and had lower generation probabilities. In a later analysis, several top co-occurrence clusters were reported to appear linked to parvovirus B19, influenza, CMV and Epstein-Barr virus. In the study, some 180 TCR beta chains were listed as associated with cytomegalovirus.

The library was obtained by the immunoSEQ multiplex PCR assay. For the multiplex PCR, a mixture combining 60 forward primers for TCR Vbeta segments and 13 reverse primers for TCR Jbeta segments was used. Amplification of the CDR3 region of rearranged TCR beta genes was performed with a multiplex PCR assay on genomic DNA. On the Illumina HiSeq System, the amplified TCR beta libraries were sequenced as 87-base-pair reads. Regarding the original processing steps: A later analysis tallied roughly 80 million unique TCR beta chains across the 666 repertoires, and roughly 11 million of those chains were shared by two or more donors. Raw reads were error-corrected and collapsed into unique sequences by a nearest-neighbor algorithm in which closely related sequences were merged to remove PCR and sequencing errors. V, D and J gene segments were assigned by aligning CDR3 sequences to IMGT reference sequences. Each retained sequence needed at least a six-nucleotide match to both a V gene segment and a J gene segment. Rearrangements were called productive when the CDR3 lacked stop codons and stayed in frame with V and J; all others were non-productive. CDR3 was defined according to IMGT convention as the region running from the second conserved V-encoded cysteine to the conserved J-encoded phenylalanine. Sequences without an unambiguous match to a single V gene segment were excluded from the earlier analysis of a few hundred of the donors. An earlier analysis of fewer than 750 of the donors called V segments functional above 56.7% productive rearrangements and segregating when the between-donor standard deviation exceeded 5%. To diagnose cytomegalovirus status from the catalog of TCR beta chain sequences, a statistical classification framework was built. A later analysis assigned V and J genes by comparing TCR nucleotide sequences with IMGT/GENE-DB human TR gene sequences. A later analysis assigned CDR3 sequences and most-parsimonious VDJ recombination scenarios with the TCRdist pipeline. In a later analysis, each TCR beta chain was defined by its CDR3 amino acid sequence together with its V-gene family, and reads without a unique V-gene family were excluded. As a way to deal with suspected cross-contamination and a sequencing artifact, a later analysis dropped 450 to 600 nucleotide sequences that were highly shared and had low generation probability. In a later analysis, a clonal expansion index was calculated for each public chain from normalized within-repertoire ranks of inferred template counts. Generation probabilities in a later analysis came from a VDJ recombination model fitted to out-of-frame rearrangements, and those results were checked against IGoR. In a later analysis, hypergeometric tests were used to score TCR-TCR, TCR-HLA and TCR-CMV co-occurrence, with a repertoire-size bias correction applied to TCR pairs. A later analysis estimated false discovery rates by permuting HLA or CMV assignments 20 times. In a later analysis, co-occurring TCRs were grouped using DBSCAN, and TCRdist sequence similarity was added for clustering within HLA-allele-positive subsets. For co-occurrence clustering, repertoires with fewer than 30,000 or more than 120,000 public chains were excluded, along with four or five repertoires with anomalous nucleotide sharing. TCRdb limited this immuneACCESS table to in-frame rearrangements with V and J called. A share of clones is missing; checked studies link under half to unresolved V genes, and the rest is unexplained. V and J calls and clone size are copied from that table; D and trimming were computed from the DNA. This sample lists about 85,000 clones; 80% were detected once. The ten biggest clones cover approximately 30% of the sample.

The cohort comprised fewer than 750 healthy bone marrow donors. All cohort members were sampled while nominally healthy, although unrecorded immune exposures were likely present. The donor was CMV seropositive and was included in the group of some 290 seropositive cohort members. A peripheral blood sample was collected from each donor, and TCR beta sequencing was performed on peripheral blood mononuclear cells. Genomic DNA extraction from the blood cell samples was performed with the Qiagen DNeasy Blood Extraction Kit. This clone was observed a single time. Its antigen is still unknown. Within one base of it there is no much larger clone, and no base qualities were kept. Looking up the germline V gene yields CDR1 LGHNA and CDR2 YSLEER. The CDR3 runs 16 amino acids, cysteine and phenylalanine included. Only the CDR3 DNA stays, 48 bases, in frame from base 1. V has 2 bases trimmed and J has 1 base trimmed; junction bases matching no gene number 3.

The chain is assembled from TRBV4-3 and TRBJ2-3, and 10 bases in between align with TRBD1. Sequencing input: PBMCs. The receptor comes from a man in his fifties or sixties in good health and CMV-seropositive. The CDR3 is CASSQFGTGGTDTQYF. The DNA sequence is as follows: TGCGCCAGCAGCCAATTCGGGACAGGGGGCACAGATACGCAGTATTTT.